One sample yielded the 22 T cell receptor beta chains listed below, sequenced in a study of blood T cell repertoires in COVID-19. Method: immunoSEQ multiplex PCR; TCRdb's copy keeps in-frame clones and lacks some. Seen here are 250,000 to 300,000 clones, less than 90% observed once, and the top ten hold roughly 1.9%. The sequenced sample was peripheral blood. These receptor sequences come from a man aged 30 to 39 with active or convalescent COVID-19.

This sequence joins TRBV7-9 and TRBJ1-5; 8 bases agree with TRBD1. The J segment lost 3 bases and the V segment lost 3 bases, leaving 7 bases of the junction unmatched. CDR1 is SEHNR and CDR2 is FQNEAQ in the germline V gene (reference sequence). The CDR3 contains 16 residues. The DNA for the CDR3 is TGTGCCAGCAGCTTTTCAACAGGGGGACCCAATCAGCCCCAGCATTTT. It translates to CASSFSTGGPNQPQHF.

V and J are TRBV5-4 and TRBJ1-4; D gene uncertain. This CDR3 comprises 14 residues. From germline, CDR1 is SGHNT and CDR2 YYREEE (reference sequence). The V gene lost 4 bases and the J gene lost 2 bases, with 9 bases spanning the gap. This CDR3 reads CASSLSQTNEKLFF. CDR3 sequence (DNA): TGTGCCAGCAGCCTTTCTCAGACTAATGAAAAACTGTTTTTT.

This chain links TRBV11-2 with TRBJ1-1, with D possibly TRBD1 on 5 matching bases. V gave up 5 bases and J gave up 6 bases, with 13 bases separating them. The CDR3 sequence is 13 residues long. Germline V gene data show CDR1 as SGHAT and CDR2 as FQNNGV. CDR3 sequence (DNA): TGTGCCAGCAGCCGGGGAGGGGCGGCTGAAGCTTTCTTT. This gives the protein CASSRGGAAEAFF. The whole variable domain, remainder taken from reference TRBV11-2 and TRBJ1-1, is EAGVAQSPRYKIIEKRQSVAFWCNPISGHATLYWYQQILGQGPKLLIQFQNNGVVDDSQLPKDRFSAERLKGVDSTLKIQPAKLEDSAVYLCASSRGGAAEAFFGQGTRLTVV.

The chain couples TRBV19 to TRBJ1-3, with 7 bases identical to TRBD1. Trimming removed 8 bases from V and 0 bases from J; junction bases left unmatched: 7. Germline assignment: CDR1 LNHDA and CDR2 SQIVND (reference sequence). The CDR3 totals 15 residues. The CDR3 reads CASYRAGGSGNTIYF. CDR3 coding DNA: TGTGCCAGTTATAGAGCAGGGGGCTCTGGAAACACCATATATTTT.

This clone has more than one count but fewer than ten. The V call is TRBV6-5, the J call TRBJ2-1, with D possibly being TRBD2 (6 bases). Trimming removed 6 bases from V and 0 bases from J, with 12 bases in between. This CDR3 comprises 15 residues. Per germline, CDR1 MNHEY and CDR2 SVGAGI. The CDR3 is CASSPDGSSYNEQFF. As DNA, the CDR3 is TGTGCCAGCAGCCCGGACGGGAGCTCCTACAATGAGCAGTTCTTC.

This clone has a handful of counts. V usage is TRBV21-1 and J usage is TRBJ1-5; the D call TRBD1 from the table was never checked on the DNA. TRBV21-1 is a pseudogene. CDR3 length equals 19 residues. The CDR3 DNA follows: TGTGCCAGCAGGGAGGGCGGACAGGGGAAAAACAATAGCCATCAGCCCCAGCATTTT. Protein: CASREGGQGKNNSHQPQHF.

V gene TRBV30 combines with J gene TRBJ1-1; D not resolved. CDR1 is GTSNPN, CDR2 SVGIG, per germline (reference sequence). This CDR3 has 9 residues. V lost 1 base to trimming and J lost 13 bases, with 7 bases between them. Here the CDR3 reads CAWSGRGFF. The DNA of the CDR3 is TGTGCCTGGAGTGGACGGGGTTTCTTT.

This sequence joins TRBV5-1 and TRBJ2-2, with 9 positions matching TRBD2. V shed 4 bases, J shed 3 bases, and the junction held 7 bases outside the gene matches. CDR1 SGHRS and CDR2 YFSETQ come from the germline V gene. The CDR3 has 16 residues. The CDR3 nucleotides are TGCGCCAGCAGCCCGACTAGCGGTTCTTACACCGGGGAGCTGTTTTTT. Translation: CASSPTSGSYTGELFF.

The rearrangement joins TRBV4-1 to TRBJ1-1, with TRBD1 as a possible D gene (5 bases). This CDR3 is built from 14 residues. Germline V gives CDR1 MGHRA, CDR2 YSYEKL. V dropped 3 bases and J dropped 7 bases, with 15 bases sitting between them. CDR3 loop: CASSQGPAYLEAFF. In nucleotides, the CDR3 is TGCGCCAGCAGCCAGGGGCCAGCTTACCTTGAAGCTTTCTTT.

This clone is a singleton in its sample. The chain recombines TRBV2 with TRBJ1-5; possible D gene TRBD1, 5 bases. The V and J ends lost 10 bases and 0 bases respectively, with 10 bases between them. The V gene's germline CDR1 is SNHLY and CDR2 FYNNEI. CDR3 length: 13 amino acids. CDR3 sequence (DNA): TGTGCCACCAAGGGGAATAGCAATCAGCCCCAGCATTTT. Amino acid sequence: CATKGNSNQPQHF.

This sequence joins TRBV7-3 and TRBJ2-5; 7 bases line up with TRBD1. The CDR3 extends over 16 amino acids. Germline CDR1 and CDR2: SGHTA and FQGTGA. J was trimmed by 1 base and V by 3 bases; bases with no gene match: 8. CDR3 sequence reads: CASSFSSSGGQETQYF. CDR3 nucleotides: TGTGCCAGCAGCTTCTCTTCTTCAGGGGGCCAAGAGACCCAGTACTTC.

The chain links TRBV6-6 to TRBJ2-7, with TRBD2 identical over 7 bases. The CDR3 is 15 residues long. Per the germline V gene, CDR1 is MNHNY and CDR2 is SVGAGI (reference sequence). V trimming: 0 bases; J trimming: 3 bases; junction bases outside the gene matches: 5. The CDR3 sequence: CASSYSGSSGYEQYF. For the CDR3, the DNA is TGTGCCAGCAGTTACTCGGGATCTAGCGGCTACGAGCAGTACTTC.

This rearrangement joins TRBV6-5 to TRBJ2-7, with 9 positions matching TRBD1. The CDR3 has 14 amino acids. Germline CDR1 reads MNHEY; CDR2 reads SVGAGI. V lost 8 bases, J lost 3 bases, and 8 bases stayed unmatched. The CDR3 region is CASGARDRDYEQYF. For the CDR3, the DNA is TGTGCCAGCGGGGCCAGGGACAGGGACTACGAGCAGTACTTC.

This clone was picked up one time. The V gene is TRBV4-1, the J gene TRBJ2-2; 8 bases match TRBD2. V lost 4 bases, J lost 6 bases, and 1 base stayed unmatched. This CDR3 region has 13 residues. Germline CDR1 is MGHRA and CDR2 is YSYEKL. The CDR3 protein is CASSLGLAGELFF. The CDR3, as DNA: TGCGCCAGCAGCCTGGGACTAGCCGGGGAGCTGTTTTTT.

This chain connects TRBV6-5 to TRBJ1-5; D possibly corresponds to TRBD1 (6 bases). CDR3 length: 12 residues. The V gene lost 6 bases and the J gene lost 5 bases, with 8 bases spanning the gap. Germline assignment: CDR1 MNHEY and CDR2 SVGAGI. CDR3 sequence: CASRGADQPQHF. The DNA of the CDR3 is TGTGCCAGCAGGGGGGCGGATCAGCCCCAGCATTTT.

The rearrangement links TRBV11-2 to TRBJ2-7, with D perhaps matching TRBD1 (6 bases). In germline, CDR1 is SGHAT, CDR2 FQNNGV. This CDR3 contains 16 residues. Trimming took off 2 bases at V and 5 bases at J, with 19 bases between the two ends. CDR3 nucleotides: TGTGCCAGCAGCTTACCAAACTTACAGGGATACCACGAGCAGTACTTC. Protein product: CASSLPNLQGYHEQYF.

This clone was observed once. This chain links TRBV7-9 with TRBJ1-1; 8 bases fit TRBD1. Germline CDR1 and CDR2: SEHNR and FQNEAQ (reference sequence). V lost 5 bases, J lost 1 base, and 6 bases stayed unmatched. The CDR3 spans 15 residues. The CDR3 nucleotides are TGTGCCAGCAGCCAACCGGGACAGGCGAACACTGAAGCTTTCTTT. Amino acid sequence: CASSQPGQANTEAFF.

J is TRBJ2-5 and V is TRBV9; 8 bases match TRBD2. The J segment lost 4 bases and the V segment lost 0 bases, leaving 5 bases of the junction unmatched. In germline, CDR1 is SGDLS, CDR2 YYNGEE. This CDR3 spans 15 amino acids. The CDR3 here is CASSVGAGEGETQYF. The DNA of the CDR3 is TGTGCCAGCAGCGTAGGAGCGGGGGAGGGAGAGACCCAGTACTTC.

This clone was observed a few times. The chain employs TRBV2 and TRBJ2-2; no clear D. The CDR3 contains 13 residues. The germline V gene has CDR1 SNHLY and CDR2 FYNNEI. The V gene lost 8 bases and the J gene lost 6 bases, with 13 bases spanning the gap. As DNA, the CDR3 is TGTGCCAGCGCGGAGATGAGCGCCGGGGAGCTGTTTTTT. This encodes CASAEMSAGELFF.

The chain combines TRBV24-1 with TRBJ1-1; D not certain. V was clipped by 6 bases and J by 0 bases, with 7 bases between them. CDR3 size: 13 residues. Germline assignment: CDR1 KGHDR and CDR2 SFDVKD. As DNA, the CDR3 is TGTGCCACCAGTAGCCAAATGAACACTGAAGCTTTCTTT. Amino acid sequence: CATSSQMNTEAFF.

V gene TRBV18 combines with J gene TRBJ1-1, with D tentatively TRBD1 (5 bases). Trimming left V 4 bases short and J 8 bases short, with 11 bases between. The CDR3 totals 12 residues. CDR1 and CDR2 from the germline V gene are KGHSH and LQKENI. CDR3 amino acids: CASSQRTGEAFF. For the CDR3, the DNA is TGTGCCAGCTCACAACGAACAGGAGAAGCTTTCTTT.

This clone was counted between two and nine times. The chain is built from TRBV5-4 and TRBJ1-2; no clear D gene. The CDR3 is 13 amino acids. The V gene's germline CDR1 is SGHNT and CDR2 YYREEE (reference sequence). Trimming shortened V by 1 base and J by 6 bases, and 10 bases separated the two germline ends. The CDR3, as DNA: TGTGCCAGCAGCTTGCGGCCCGGAGATGGCTACACCTTC. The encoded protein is CASSLRPGDGYTF.